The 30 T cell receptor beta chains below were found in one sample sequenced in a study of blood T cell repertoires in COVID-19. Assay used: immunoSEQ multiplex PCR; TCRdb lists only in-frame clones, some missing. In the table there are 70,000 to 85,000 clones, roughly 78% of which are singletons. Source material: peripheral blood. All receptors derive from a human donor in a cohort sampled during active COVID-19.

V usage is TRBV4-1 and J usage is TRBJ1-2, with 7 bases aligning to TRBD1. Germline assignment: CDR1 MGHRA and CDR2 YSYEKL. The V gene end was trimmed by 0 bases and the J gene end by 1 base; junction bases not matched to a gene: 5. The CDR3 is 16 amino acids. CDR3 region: CASSQDPGQVNYGYTF. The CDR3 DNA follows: TGCGCCAGCAGCCAAGATCCCGGACAGGTTAACTATGGCTACACCTTC.

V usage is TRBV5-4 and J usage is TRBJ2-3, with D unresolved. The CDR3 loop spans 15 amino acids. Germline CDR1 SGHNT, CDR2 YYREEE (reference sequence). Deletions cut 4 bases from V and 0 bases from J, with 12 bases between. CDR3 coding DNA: TGTGCCAGCAGCCCGACTGGCCCTAGCACAGATACGCAGTATTTT. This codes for CASSPTGPSTDTQYF.

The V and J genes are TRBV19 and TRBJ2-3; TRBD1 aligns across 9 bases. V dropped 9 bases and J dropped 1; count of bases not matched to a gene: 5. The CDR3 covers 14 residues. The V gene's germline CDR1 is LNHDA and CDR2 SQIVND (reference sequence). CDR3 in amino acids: CASADRGGTDTQYF. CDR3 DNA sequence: TGTGCCAGCGCGGACAGGGGCGGCACAGATACGCAGTATTTT.

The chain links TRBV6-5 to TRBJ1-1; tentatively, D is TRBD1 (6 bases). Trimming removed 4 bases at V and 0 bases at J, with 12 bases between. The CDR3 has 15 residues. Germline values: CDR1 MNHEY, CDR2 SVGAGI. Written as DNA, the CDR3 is TGTGCCAGCAGTTCAACGGGGGGCCTGAACACTGAAGCTTTCTTT. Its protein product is CASSSTGGLNTEAFF.

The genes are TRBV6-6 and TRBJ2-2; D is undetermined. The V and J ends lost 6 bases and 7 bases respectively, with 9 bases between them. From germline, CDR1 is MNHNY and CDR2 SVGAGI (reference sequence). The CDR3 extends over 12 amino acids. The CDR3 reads CASRRGSGELFF. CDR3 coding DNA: TGTGCCAGCAGGCGCGGTAGCGGGGAGCTGTTTTTT.

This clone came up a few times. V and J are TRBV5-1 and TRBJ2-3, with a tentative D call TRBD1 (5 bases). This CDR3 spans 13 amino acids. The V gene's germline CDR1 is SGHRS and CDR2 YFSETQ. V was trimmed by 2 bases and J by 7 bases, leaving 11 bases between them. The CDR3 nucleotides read TGCGCCAGCAGCTTAACACCGGACAATACGCAGTATTTT. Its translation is CASSLTPDNTQYF.

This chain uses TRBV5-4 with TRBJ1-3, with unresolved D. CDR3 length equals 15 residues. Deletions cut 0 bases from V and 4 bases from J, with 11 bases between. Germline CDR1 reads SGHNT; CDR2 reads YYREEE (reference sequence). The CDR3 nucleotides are TGTGCCAGCAGCTTGGGGATGGGCTCGGGAAACACCATATATTTT. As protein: CASSLGMGSGNTIYF. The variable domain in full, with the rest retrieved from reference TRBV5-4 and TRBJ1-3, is ETGVTQSPTHLIKTRGQQVTLRCSSQSGHNTVSWYQQALGQGPQFIFQYYREEENGRGNFPPRFSGLQFPNYSSELNVNALELDDSALYLCASSLGMGSGNTIYFGEGSWLTVV.

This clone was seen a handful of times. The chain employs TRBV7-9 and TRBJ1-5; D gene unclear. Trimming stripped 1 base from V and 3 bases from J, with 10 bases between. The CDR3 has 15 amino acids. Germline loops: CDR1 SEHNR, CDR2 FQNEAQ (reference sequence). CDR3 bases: TGTGCCAGCAGCTTAGTTGGGCAGAACAATCAGCCCCAGCATTTT. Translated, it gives CASSLVGQNNQPQHF.

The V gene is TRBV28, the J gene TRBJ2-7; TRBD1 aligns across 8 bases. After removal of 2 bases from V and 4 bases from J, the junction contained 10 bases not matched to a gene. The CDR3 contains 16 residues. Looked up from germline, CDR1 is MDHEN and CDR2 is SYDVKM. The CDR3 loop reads CASSLARGLPYYEQYF. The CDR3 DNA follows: TGTGCCAGCAGTTTAGCCAGGGGGCTTCCTTATTACGAGCAGTACTTC.

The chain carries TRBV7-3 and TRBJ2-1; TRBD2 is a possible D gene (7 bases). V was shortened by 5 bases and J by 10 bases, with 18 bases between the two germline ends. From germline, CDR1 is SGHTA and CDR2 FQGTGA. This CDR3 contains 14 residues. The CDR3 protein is CASSVRGAAGEQFF. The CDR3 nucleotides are TGTGCCAGCAGCGTACGGGGGGCAGCCGGAGAGCAGTTCTTC.

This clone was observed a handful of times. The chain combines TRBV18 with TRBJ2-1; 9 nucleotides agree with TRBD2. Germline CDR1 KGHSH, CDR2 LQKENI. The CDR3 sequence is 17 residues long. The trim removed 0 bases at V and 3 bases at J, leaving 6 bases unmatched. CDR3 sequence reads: CASSPPLLAGNYNEQFF. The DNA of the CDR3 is TGTGCCAGCTCACCACCGTTGCTAGCGGGGAACTACAATGAGCAGTTCTTC.

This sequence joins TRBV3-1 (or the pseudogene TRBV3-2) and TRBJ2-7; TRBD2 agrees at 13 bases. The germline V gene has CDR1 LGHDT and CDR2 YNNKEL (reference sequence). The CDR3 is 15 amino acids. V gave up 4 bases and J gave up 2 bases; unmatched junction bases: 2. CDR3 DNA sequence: TGTGCCAGCAGCCCGGGACTAGCGGGGACCTACGAGCAGTACTTC. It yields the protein CASSPGLAGTYEQYF.

CDR3 loop: CASNSGDLVAFF. The CDR3 region has the DNA TGTGCCAGCAACTCAGGGGACCTGGTGGCTTTCTTT. This sequence joins TRBV28 and TRBJ1-1, with D maybe TRBD1 (6 bases). This CDR3 is built from 12 residues. The V and J ends lost 7 bases and 11 bases respectively, with 17 bases between them. Germline values: CDR1 MDHEN, CDR2 SYDVKM.

The CDR3 is CASSGGTAGGNAEAFF. CDR3 DNA: TGTGCCAGCAGTGGTGGGACAGCCGGTGGCAACGCTGAAGCTTTCTTT. The rearrangement uses TRBV27 and TRBJ1-1, with 7 bases that match TRBD1. This CDR3 has 16 residues. Trimming took 5 bases from V and 6 from J; bases not matched to a gene: 15. From germline, CDR1 is MNHEY and CDR2 SMNVEV (reference sequence).

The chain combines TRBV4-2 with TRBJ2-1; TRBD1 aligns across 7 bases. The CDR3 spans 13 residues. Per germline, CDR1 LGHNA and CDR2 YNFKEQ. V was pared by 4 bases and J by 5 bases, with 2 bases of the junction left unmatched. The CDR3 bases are TGTGCCAGCAGCCGGGACAGAGACAATGAGCAGTTCTTC. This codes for CASSRDRDNEQFF.

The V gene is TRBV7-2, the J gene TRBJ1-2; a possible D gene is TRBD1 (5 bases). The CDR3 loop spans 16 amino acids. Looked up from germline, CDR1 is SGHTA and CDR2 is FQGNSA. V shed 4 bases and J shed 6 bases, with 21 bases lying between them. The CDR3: CASSSRDAGRRDGYTF. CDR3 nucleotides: TGTGCCAGCAGCTCTAGGGACGCCGGGAGAAGGGATGGCTACACCTTC.

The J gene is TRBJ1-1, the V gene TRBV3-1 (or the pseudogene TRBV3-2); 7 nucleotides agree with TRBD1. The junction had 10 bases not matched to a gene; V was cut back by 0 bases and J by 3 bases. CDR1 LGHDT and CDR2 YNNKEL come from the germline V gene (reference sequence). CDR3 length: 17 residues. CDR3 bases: TGTGCCAGCAGCCAAGAAGGGGCAGGGGGGCTGGACACTGAAGCTTTCTTT. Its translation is CASSQEGAGGLDTEAFF.

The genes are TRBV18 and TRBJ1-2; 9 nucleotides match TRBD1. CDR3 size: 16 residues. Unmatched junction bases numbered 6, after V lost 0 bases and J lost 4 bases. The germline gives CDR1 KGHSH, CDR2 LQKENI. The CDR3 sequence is CASSPPTGGLSYGYTF. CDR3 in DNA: TGTGCCAGCTCACCACCGACAGGGGGATTAAGCTATGGCTACACCTTC.

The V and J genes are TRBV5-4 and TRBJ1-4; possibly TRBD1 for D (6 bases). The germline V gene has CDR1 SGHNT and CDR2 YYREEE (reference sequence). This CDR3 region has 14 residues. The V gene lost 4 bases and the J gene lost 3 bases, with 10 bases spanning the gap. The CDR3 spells CASSPGVANEKLFF. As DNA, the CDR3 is TGTGCCAGCAGCCCAGGGGTAGCTAATGAAAAACTGTTTTTT. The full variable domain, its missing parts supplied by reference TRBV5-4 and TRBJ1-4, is ETGVTQSPTHLIKTRGQQVTLRCSSQSGHNTVSWYQQALGQGPQFIFQYYREEENGRGNFPPRFSGLQFPNYSSELNVNALELDDSALYLCASSPGVANEKLFFGSGTQLSVL.

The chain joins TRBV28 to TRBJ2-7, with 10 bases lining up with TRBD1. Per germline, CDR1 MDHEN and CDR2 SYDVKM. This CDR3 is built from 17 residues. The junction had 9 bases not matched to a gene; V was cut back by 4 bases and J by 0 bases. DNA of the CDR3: TGTGCCAGCAGTTCCCCGCACGGACAGGGGGTCTCCTACGAGCAGTACTTC. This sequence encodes CASSSPHGQGVSYEQYF. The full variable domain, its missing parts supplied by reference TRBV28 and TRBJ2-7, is DVKVTQSSRYLVKRTGEKVFLECVQDMDHENMFWYRQDPGLGLRLIYFSYDVKMKEKGDIPEGYSVSREKKERFSLILESASTNQTSMYLCASSSPHGQGVSYEQYFGPGTRLTVT.

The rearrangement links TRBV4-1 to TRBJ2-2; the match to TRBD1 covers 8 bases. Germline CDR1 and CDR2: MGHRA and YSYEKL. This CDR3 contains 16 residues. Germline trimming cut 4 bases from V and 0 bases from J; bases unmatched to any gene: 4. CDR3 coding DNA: TGCGCCAGCAGCCGCGGACAGGGTACGAACACCGGGGAGCTGTTTTTT. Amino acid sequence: CASSRGQGTNTGELFF.

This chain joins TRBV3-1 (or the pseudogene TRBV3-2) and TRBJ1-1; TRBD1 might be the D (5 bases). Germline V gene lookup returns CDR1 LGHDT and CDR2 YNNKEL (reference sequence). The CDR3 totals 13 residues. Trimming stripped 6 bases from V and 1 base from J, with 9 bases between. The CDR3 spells CASRLTGNTEAFF. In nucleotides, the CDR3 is TGTGCCAGCAGGCTCACAGGGAACACTGAAGCTTTCTTT.

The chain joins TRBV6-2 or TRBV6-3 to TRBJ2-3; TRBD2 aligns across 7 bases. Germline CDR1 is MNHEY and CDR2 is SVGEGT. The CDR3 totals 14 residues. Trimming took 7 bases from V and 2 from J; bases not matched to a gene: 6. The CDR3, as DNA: TGTGCCAGCAACCCCGGGAGGCTCACAGATACGCAGTATTTT. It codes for CASNPGRLTDTQYF.

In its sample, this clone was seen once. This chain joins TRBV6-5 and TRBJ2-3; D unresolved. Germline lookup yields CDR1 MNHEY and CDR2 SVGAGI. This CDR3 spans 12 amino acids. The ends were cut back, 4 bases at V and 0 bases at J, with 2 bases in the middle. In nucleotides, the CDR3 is TGTGCCAGCAGTTCGAGCACAGATACGCAGTATTTT. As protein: CASSSSTDTQYF.

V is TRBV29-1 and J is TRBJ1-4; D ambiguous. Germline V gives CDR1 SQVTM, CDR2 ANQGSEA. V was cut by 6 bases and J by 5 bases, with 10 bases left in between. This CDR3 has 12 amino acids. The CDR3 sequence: CSVWSYNEKLFF. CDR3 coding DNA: TGCAGCGTCTGGAGCTACAATGAAAAACTGTTTTTT. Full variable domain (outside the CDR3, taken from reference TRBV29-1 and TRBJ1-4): SAVISQKPSRDICQRGTSLTIQCQVDSQVTMMFWYRQQPGQSLTLIATANQGSEATYESGFVIDKFPISRPNLTFSTLTVSNMSPEDSSIYLCSVWSYNEKLFFGSGTQLSVL.

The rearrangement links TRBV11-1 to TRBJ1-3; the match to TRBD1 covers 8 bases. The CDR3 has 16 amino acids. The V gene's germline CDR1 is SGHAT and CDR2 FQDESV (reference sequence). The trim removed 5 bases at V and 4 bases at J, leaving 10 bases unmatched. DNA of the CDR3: TGTGCCAGCAGCCCCAGGACAGGGCGCGCCGGAAACACCATATATTTT. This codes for CASSPRTGRAGNTIYF.

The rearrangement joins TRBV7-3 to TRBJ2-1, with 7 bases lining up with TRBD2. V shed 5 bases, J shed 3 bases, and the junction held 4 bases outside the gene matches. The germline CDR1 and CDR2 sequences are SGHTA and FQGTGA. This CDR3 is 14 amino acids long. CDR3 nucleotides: TGTGCCAGCAGCCCCTGGGGGGGCTACAATGAGCAGTTCTTC. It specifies CASSPWGGYNEQFF. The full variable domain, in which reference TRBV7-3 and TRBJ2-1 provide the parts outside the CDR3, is GAGVSQTPSNKVTEKGKYVELRCDPISGHTALYWYRQSLGQGPEFLIYFQGTGAADDSGLPNDRFFAVRPEGSVSTLKIQRTERGDSAVYLCASSPWGGYNEQFFGPGTRLTVL.

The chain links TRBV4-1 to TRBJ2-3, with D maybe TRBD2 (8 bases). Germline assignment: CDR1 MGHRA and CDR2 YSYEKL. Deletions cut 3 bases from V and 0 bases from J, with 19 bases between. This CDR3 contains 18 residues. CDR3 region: CASSQLAGGQTSTDTQYF. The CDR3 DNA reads TGCGCCAGCAGCCAGCTGGCGGGGGGACAGACTAGCACAGATACGCAGTATTTT.

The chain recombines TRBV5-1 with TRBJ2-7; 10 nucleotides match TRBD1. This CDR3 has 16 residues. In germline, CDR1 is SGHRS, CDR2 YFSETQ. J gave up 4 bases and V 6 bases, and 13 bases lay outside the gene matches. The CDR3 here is CASNRGTGDVGYEQYF. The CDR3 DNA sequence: TGCGCCAGCAATAGGGGGACAGGGGATGTTGGGTACGAGCAGTACTTC. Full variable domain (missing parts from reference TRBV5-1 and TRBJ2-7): KAGVTQTPRYLIKTRGQQVTLSCSPISGHRSVSWYQQTPGQGLQFLFEYFSETQRNKGNFPGRFSGRQFSNSRSEMNVSTLELGDSALYLCASNRGTGDVGYEQYFGPGTRLTVT.

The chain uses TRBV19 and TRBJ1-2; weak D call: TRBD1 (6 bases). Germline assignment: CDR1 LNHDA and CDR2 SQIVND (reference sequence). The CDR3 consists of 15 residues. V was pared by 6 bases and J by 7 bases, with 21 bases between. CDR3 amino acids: CASRTTQGLTGGYTF. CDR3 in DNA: TGTGCCAGTAGAACCACACAGGGCCTCACCGGTGGCTACACCTTC.